This T cell receptor beta chain was recovered during a study of T cells of healthy individuals. CDR1 is KGHDR and CDR2 is SFDVKD in the germline V gene. The CDR3 has 13 amino acids. V dropped 9 bases and J dropped 0 bases, with 9 bases sitting between them. This clonotype was recorded at least ten times. TCRdb re-analysed the 5' RACE reads in MiXCR, keeping a single row per CDR3 protein. This table has some 39,000 distinct CDR3 sequences, approximately 5% appearing once. The V call is TRBV24-1, the J call TRBJ2-3, with D possibly TRBD1 on 5 matching bases. This TCR derives from a human donor in good health. The CDR3 nucleotides read TGTGCCACCGCGGACACGAGCACAGATACGCAGTATTTT. It specifies CATADTSTDTQYF.